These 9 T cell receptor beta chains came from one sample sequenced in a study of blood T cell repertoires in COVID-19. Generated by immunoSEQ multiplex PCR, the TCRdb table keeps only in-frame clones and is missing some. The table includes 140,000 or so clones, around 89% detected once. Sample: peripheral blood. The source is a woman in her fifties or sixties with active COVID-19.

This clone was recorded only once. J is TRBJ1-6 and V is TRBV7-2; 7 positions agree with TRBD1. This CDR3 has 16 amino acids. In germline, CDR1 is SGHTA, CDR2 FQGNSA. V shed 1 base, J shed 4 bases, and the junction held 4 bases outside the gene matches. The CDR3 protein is CASSLERTGYNSPLHF. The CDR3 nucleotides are TGTGCCAGCAGCTTAGAGAGGACAGGTTATAATTCACCCCTCCACTTT.

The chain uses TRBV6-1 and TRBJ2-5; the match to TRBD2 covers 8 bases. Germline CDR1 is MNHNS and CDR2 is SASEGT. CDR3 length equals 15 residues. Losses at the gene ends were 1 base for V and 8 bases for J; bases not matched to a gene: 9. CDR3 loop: CASSEVFGTRRTQYF. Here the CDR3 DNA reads TGTGCCAGCAGTGAAGTGTTCGGGACTAGGCGAACCCAGTACTTC.

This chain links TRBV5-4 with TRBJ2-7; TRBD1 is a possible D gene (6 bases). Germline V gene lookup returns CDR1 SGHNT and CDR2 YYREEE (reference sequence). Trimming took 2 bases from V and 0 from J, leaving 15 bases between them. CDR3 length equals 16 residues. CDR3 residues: CASSFGRTVSSYEQYF. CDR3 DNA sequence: TGTGCCAGCAGCTTCGGCCGGACAGTTAGCTCCTACGAGCAGTACTTC. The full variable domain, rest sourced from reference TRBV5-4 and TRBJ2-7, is ETGVTQSPTHLIKTRGQQVTLRCSSQSGHNTVSWYQQALGQGPQFIFQYYREEENGRGNFPPRFSGLQFPNYSSELNVNALELDDSALYLCASSFGRTVSSYEQYFGPGTRLTVT.

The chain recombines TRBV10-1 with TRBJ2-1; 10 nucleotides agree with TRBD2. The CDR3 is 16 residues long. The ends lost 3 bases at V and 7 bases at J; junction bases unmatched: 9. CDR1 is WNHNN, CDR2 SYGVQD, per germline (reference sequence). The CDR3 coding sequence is TGCGCCAGCAGTGAATCTAGCGGGAGCACGGGTAATGAGCAGTTCTTC. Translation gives CASSESSGSTGNEQFF.

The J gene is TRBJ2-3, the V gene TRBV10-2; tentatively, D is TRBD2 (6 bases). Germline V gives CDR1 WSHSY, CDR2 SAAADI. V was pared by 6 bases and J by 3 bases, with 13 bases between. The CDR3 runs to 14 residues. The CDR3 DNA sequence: TGCGCCAGCAGGGACCCGGGACTTACAGATACGCAGTATTTT. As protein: CASRDPGLTDTQYF.

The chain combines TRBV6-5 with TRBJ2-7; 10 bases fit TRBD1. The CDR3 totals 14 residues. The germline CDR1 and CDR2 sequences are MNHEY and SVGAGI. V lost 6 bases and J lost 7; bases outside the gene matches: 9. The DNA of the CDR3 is TGTGCCAGCAGACCCGACAGGGGGCTGGGAGAGCAGTACTTC. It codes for CASRPDRGLGEQYF.

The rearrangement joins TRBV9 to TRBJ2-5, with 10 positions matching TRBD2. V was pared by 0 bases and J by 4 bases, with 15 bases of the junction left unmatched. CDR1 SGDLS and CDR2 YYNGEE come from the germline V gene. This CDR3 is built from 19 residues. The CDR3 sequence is CASSVDGRSGLAGVETQYF. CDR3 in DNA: TGTGCCAGCAGCGTAGATGGAAGGTCAGGGCTAGCGGGAGTAGAGACCCAGTACTTC.

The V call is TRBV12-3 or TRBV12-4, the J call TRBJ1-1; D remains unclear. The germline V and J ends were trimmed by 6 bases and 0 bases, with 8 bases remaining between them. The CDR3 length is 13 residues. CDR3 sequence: CASSPHLNTEAFF. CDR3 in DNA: TGTGCCAGCAGCCCCCATTTGAACACTGAAGCTTTCTTT.

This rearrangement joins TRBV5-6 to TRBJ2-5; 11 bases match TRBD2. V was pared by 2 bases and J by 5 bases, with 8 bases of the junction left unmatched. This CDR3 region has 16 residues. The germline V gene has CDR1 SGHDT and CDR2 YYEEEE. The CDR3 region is CASSLTLAGGVETQYF. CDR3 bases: TGTGCCAGCAGCTTAACCTTAGCGGGAGGGGTGGAGACCCAGTACTTC.